This TCR beta chain was obtained from a study of T cells in Graves' hyperthyroidism and ophthalmopathy. Findings and limits, study-wide: Ophthalmopathy could be told apart from stable hyperthyroidism with a 13 V-J model. Researchers found most expanded thyroid clonotypes above 0.001 in blood as well.

Germline V gives CDR1 GTSNPN, CDR2 SVGIG (reference sequence). V was cut by 3 bases and J by 8 bases, with 11 bases left in between. There are 11 residues in the CDR3. With a duration under 2 months, the hyperthyroidism was newly diagnosed in patients aged 18 to 65. Out of about 10 ml of fresh peripheral blood came the PBMCs. TCR beta CDR3 regions were amplified from RNA. The primer set for the first-round RT-PCR of the TCR CDR3 was HTBI. TCRdb passed the multiplex PCR reads through MiXCR, listing each CDR3 protein once. The table includes roughly 700,000 distinct CDR3 sequences, 14% detected once. This clonotype was counted many times. Antigen unknown.

The source is a woman under 30 with Graves' hyperthyroidism. The chain joins TRBV30 to TRBJ2-7; D remains unclear. The sequencing input was blood. The CDR3 reads CAWRQSTKQYF. CDR3 in DNA: TGTGCCTGGAGGCAGTCTACGAAGCAGTACTTC.